Listed here are 32 T cell receptor beta chains from one sample, sequenced in a study of T cells expressing NK-cell markers. TCRdb reprocessed the 5' RACE reads and keeps a single row for each CDR3 protein, giving no DNA. The repertoire table contains about 460,000 distinct CDR3 sequences. The sample was blood T cells: a sorted CD56 or NKG2C T cell subset, CD4+ or CD8+ T cells, or bulk PBMC T cells (not recorded which). The source of these receptors is a woman aged 50 to 60 in good health.

The chain combines TRBV12-3 or TRBV12-4 with TRBJ2-5; absent DNA, TCRdb's TRBD2 call cannot be checked. This CDR3 comprises 14 residues. CDR3 in amino acids: CATAKAGAGETQYF.

The chain recombines TRBV4-1 with TRBJ2-2; as DNA is missing, the TRBD2 call by TCRdb cannot be tested. The V gene's germline CDR1 is MGHRA and CDR2 YSYEKL. This CDR3 region has 16 residues. CDR3 loop: CASSQEYARRTGELFF.

The chain combines TRBV18 with TRBJ2-7; as DNA is missing, the TRBD1 call by TCRdb cannot be tested. Germline V gene lookup returns CDR1 KGHSH and CDR2 LQKENI. CDR3 size: 13 residues. CDR3 sequence reads: CASSRRQGHEQYF.

The CDR3 here is CSVGVGNEQYF. The chain carries TRBV29-1 and TRBJ2-7. Germline loops: CDR1 SQVTM, CDR2 ANQGSEA. The CDR3 is made up of 11 amino acids.

The chain combines TRBV5-1 with TRBJ2-7; the D gene TCRdb calls, TRBD1, cannot be checked with no DNA. This CDR3 has 15 amino acids. CDR1 is SGHRS and CDR2 is YFSETQ in the germline V gene. This chain's CDR3 is CASSGSRDRPYEQYF. The full variable domain, in which reference TRBV5-1 and TRBJ2-7 provide the parts outside the CDR3, is KAGVTQTPRYLIKTRGQQVTLSCSPISGHRSVSWYQQTPGQGLQFLFEYFSETQRNKGNFPGRFSGRQFSNSRSEMNVSTLELGDSALYLCASSGSRDRPYEQYFGPGTRLTVT.

The chain uses TRBV4-1 and TRBJ1-5; TCRdb calls TRBD1, which cannot be checked without DNA. This CDR3 has 18 amino acids. The germline V gene has CDR1 MGHRA and CDR2 YSYEKL. CDR3 amino acids: CASSQANWGAYSNQPQHF.

V is TRBV6-1 and J is TRBJ1-2; TCRdb outputs TRBD1, but without DNA this stays unchecked. Germline V gives CDR1 MNHNS, CDR2 SASEGT. The CDR3 has 14 residues. This CDR3 is CASSLRDNQGGYTF.

The V and J genes are TRBV20-1 and TRBJ2-3; TCRdb designates TRBD1, a call that cannot be tested without DNA. Germline-derived CDR1 and CDR2 are DFQATT and SNEGSKA (reference sequence). The CDR3 is made up of 14 amino acids. CDR3 in amino acids: CSARVGGTTDTQYF.

The chain links TRBV19 to TRBJ2-3; the TRBD2 assignment by TCRdb is unverifiable without DNA. CDR3 length: 16 residues. Germline loops: CDR1 LNHDA, CDR2 SQIVND (reference sequence). The CDR3 reads CASSDGLAPSTDTQYF.

This sequence joins TRBV27 and TRBJ1-4. The CDR3 has 14 residues. The V gene's germline CDR1 is MNHEY and CDR2 SMNVEV (reference sequence). The CDR3 sequence is CASSLWGDGEKLFF.

The chain employs TRBV11-3 and TRBJ2-3. This CDR3 contains 15 residues. CDR1 and CDR2 from the germline V gene are SGHNT and YENEEA. The CDR3 loop reads CASSLGELGTDTQYF.

CDR3 residues: CASSYEARGYEQYF. The V gene is TRBV6-6, the J gene TRBJ2-7; TCRdb calls TRBD1, which cannot be checked without DNA. Germline V gives CDR1 MNHNY, CDR2 SVGAGI (reference sequence). The length of the CDR3 is 14 residues.

This chain joins TRBV6-5 and TRBJ2-3; with no DNA, the TCRdb D assignment of TRBD1 cannot be verified. Germline assignment: CDR1 MNHEY and CDR2 SVGAGI. The length of the CDR3 is 15 residues. CDR3 amino acids: CASSYRGQGGDTQYF.

The chain links TRBV3-1 to TRBJ1-1; the TCRdb call, TRBD1, lacks DNA for checking. The length of the CDR3 is 15 residues. CDR1 and CDR2 from the germline V gene are LGHDT and YNNKEL (reference sequence). This CDR3 is CASSQAGSQNTEAFF.

This chain connects TRBV30 to TRBJ2-1. The CDR3 contains 14 residues. CDR1 and CDR2 (germline): GTSNPN, SVGIG (reference sequence). Here the CDR3 reads CAWSVLGLRDEQFF.

The CDR3 loop reads CASSAYRGSLYNEQFF. The rearrangement links TRBV12-3 or TRBV12-4 to TRBJ2-1; TCRdb indicates TRBD1, and absent DNA this call remains unverified. This CDR3 is built from 16 residues.

The chain carries TRBV3-1 and TRBJ1-4. Looked up from germline, CDR1 is LGHDT and CDR2 is YNNKEL (reference sequence). CDR3 length: 13 residues. This chain's CDR3 is CASSRRPGEKLFF.

This chain joins TRBV6-1 and TRBJ2-5. This CDR3 region has 12 residues. CDR1 MNHNS and CDR2 SASEGT come from the germline V gene. CDR3 sequence reads: CASSDSQETQYF.

V and J are TRBV25-1 and TRBJ2-5; TCRdb gives TRBD1 as the D gene, but with no DNA this cannot be confirmed. CDR3 size: 15 residues. Germline values: CDR1 MGHDK, CDR2 SYGVNS. CDR3 residues: CASRAPGTGGETQYF.

V gene TRBV6-5 combines with J gene TRBJ2-3; TCRdb outputs TRBD2, but without DNA this stays unchecked. Per the germline V gene, CDR1 is MNHEY and CDR2 is SVGAGI. There are 16 residues in the CDR3. The CDR3 loop reads CASSYVSGSSTDTQYF.

This rearrangement joins TRBV5-1 to TRBJ2-5; lacking DNA, the TRBD1 call made by TCRdb goes unchecked. The CDR3 sequence is 17 residues long. CDR1 and CDR2 (germline): SGHRS, YFSETQ. CDR3 region: CASSLGVGGQGQETQYF.

The V call is TRBV19, the J call TRBJ2-3. CDR1 is LNHDA, CDR2 SQIVND, per germline (reference sequence). This CDR3 contains 13 residues. Here the CDR3 reads CASSPETTDTQYF.

The chain's CDR3 is CASSLMSWGDTGELFF. The rearrangement links TRBV28 to TRBJ2-2; the D call from TCRdb, TRBD1, cannot be confirmed without DNA. Germline CDR1 is MDHEN and CDR2 is SYDVKM. The CDR3 is 16 residues long.

This chain links TRBV5-1 with TRBJ2-3; TCRdb names TRBD2, which stays unverified in the absence of DNA. Germline CDR1 SGHRS, CDR2 YFSETQ. This CDR3 contains 16 residues. The CDR3 reads CASSWGLAANEGTQYF.

V gene TRBV3-1 combines with J gene TRBJ1-2. The CDR3 totals 14 residues. In germline, CDR1 is LGHDT, CDR2 YNNKEL (reference sequence). The CDR3: CASSQGAGGYGYTF.

This sequence joins TRBV19 and TRBJ2-1; TCRdb gives TRBD2 as the D gene, but with no DNA this cannot be confirmed. The CDR3 has 14 residues. Germline assignment: CDR1 LNHDA and CDR2 SQIVND (reference sequence). CDR3 residues: CASTRTSGMGEQFF.

The CDR3 loop is CSARDRTKRADTQYF. The V gene is TRBV20-1, the J gene TRBJ2-3; the TRBD2 assignment by TCRdb is unverifiable without DNA. The germline V gene has CDR1 DFQATT and CDR2 SNEGSKA (reference sequence). The length of the CDR3 is 15 residues.

The rearrangement links TRBV5-1 to TRBJ2-3; TCRdb's D call, TRBD1, is unchecked because there is no DNA. Germline CDR1 is SGHRS and CDR2 is YFSETQ. The CDR3 length is 15 residues. CDR3 loop: CASSPAGQVADTQYF. Together with reference TRBV5-1 and TRBJ2-3, the CDR3 gives the full variable domain: KAGVTQTPRYLIKTRGQQVTLSCSPISGHRSVSWYQQTPGQGLQFLFEYFSETQRNKGNFPGRFSGRQFSNSRSEMNVSTLELGDSALYLCASSPAGQVADTQYFGPGTRLTVL.

The V and J genes are TRBV3-1 and TRBJ2-7; without DNA, the TCRdb call of TRBD2 cannot be checked. Germline lookup yields CDR1 LGHDT and CDR2 YNNKEL (reference sequence). The CDR3 sequence is 16 residues long. This CDR3 is CASSQERTSGTYEQYF.

J is TRBJ1-2 and V is TRBV20-1; with no DNA, the TCRdb D assignment of TRBD1 cannot be verified. The germline V gene encodes CDR1 DFQATT and CDR2 SNEGSKA (reference sequence). The CDR3 sequence is 13 residues long. The CDR3 sequence: CSAAVGQNYGYTF.

The genes are TRBV27 and TRBJ2-1; TCRdb's D call of TRBD2 is untestable without DNA. Germline CDR1 MNHEY, CDR2 SMNVEV (reference sequence). CDR3 length: 16 amino acids. The CDR3 sequence is CASTLGGTSNPHEQFF.

The rearrangement links TRBV11-2 to TRBJ2-2; TCRdb designates TRBD1, a call that cannot be tested without DNA. This CDR3 region has 14 residues. From germline, CDR1 is SGHAT and CDR2 FQNNGV. The CDR3 region is CASRSDRGTGELFF.